This entry is about one TCR beta chain. The V gene end was trimmed by 5 bases and the J gene end by 5 bases; junction bases not matched to a gene: 5. CDR1 is SQVTM, CDR2 ANQGSEA, per germline. The CDR3 consists of 12 residues. The authors' processing: Counts of nucleated cells, estimated from reference gene primer amplification, were obtained. The repertoire was sequenced with immunoSEQ multiplex PCR; TCRdb's copy has only in-frame clones and lacks some. Clone size and the V and J calls come from that table; the DNA yielded D and trimming. The sample includes around 120,000 clones, around 86% of them seen just once. These data originate in a study of blood T cell repertoires in COVID-19. Turning to the study itself: COVID-19 samples collected from the United States, Italy and Spain covered acute and convalescent phases. The analysed material was cDNA or gDNA that came from T cells, B-cell-depleted T cells, or PBMCs.

This TCR was sampled from a man older than 75 with acute or convalescent COVID-19. The chain is built from TRBV29-1 and TRBJ2-5; 7 bases map to TRBD2. The material sequenced was peripheral blood. CDR3 sequence: CSVKGGYETQYF. The CDR3 nucleotides read TGCAGCGTTAAGGGAGGGTACGAGACCCAGTACTTC.